Below, one T cell receptor (beta chain) is given with its context. The antigen is not known. The record originates from a study of OX40 agonist ivuxolimab in advanced cancers. Points from the study as a whole: The CD4+ and CD8+ T cells in the blood had expanded clonally by week 6 at 0.1 to 3.0 mg/kg. Normalized T-cell clonal expansion was also low in a subset of nonresponders. CD4+ T cells averaged fewer expanded clones than CD8+ T cells.

The repertoire was sequenced with immunoSEQ multiplex PCR; TCRdb's copy has only in-frame clones and lacks some. Of around 85,000 clones in the sample, about 90% were seen once. Germline V gene lookup returns CDR1 MDHEN and CDR2 SYDVKM. This CDR3 contains 13 residues. Here the sequenced sample was CD4+ or CD8+ T cells sorted from blood, taken in a trial of the OX40 agonist ivuxolimab. The chain links TRBV28 to TRBJ2-5; D call uncertain. Gene TRBJ2-7 matches the end of the DNA better, so the J call may be wrong. The TCR sequence derives from an adult with an advanced solid tumor such as melanoma, head and neck, liver or kidney cancer. The CDR3 DNA sequence: TGTGCCAGCAGTTTAGGGCTAATCTACGAGCAGTACTTC. Its translation is CASSLGLIYEQYF.